This TCR beta chain was captured in a study of cytomegalovirus exposure and HLA in healthy donors. Study background: Among the approximately 410 genotyped donors, more than 70% were placed in the Caucasian-associated ancestry cluster.

Whole-study results and caveats: Later genetic work tied a missense DCLRE1C variant to beta-chain V and J trimming.

The CDR3 spans 14 residues. Use of 60 Vbeta and 13 Jbeta primers characterized the PCR. Clones were read by immunoSEQ multiplex PCR, and TCRdb kept only the in-frame ones, dropping some. The profile shows 55,000 to 80,000 clones, 78% of them singletons. Remarks on this clone: What it binds is not known.

V usage is TRBV1 and J usage is TRBJ1-1. TRBV1 is termed a pseudogene. The sequence derives from a man aged 40-49 years in good health and CMV-seronegative. The sample comprised PBMCs. The CDR3: CTSSPRGGSTEAFF. The CDR3 DNA reads as TGCACCAGCAGCCCGCGGGGGGGAAGCACTGAAGCTTTCTTT.